This T cell receptor (beta chain) was retrieved from a study of T cell changes during pregnancy in multiple sclerosis. This table comes from immunoSEQ multiplex PCR, and its TCRdb copy is limited to in-frame clones, with some not included. The sample includes fewer than 110,000 clones, less than 95% of them seen just once. There are 17 residues in the CDR3. Sample: peripheral blood, taken in the third trimester of pregnancy. The TCR was taken from a female donor in good health, enrolled as a control in a pregnancy study. The V and J genes are TRBV21-1 and TRBJ2-3; the DNA was not used to check the table's D call, TRBD1. TRBV21-1 is an annotated pseudogene. CDR3 amino acids: CASTPGGQKGGTDTQYF. CDR3 coding DNA: TGTGCCAGCACCCCAGGTGGGCAGAAAGGGGGCACAGATACGCAGTATTTT.